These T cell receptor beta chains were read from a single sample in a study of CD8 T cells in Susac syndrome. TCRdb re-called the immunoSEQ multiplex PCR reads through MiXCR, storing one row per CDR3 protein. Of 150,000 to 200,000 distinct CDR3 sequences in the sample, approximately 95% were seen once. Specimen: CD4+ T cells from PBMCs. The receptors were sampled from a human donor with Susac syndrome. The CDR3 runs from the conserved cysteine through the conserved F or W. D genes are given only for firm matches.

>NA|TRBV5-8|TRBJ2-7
CASSSQTNREEQYF
TGTGCCAGCAGCTCACAGACAAACCGGGAGGAGCAGTACTTC
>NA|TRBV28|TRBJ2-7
CASSLSLSEQYF
TGTGCCAGCAGTTTATCGTTATCCGAGCAGTACTTC
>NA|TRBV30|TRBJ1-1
CAWSWSMNTEAFF
TGTGCCTGGAGTTGGTCTATGAACACTGAAGCTTTCTTT
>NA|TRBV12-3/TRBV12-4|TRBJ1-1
CASSLQRGTEAFF
TGTGCCAGCAGTTTGCAAAGGGGAACTGAAGCTTTCTTT
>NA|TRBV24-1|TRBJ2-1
CATSDEKSRATRYEQFF
TGTGCCACCAGTGACGAAAAGAGCAGGGCCACACGCTATGAGCAGTTCTTC
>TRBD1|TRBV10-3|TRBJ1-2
CAISPPGQGIGYTF
TGTGCCATCAGCCCCCCGGGACAGGGGATTGGCTACACCTTC
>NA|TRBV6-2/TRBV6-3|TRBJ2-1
CASSYSITRPEGQFF
TGTGCCAGCAGTTACTCGATAACGCGTCCAGAGGGGCAGTTCTTC
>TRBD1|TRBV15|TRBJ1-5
CATSRGTGFTQPQHF
TGTGCCACCAGCAGAGGGACAGGGTTTACTCAGCCCCAGCATTTT
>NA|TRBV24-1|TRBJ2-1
CATSDFWGSKNNEQFF
TGTGCCACCAGTGATTTTTGGGGGAGCAAGAACAATGAGCAGTTCTTC
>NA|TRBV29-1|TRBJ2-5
CSVRAGGETQYF
TGCAGCGTTCGGGCGGGTGGGGAGACCCAGTACTTC